This T cell receptor beta chain emerged from a study of response to subunit inactivated influenza vaccine. Study results and caveats: Seasonal influenza vaccination, on each occasion, was suggested by the authors to recruit few new T cells.

In TCRdb, the RT-PCR reads were re-called with MiXCR into one record per CDR3 protein. Here the sample spans about 480,000 distinct CDR3 sequences, around 9.9% being singletons. CDR3 length equals 12 residues. The germline CDR1 and CDR2 sequences are MNHNS and SASEGT. Trimming pared 4 bases from V and 5 bases from J, leaving 6 bases between. This clonotype came up many times. Its antigen remains unknown. This sequence originates from a man aged 50 to 59 who received an inactivated influenza vaccine. The chain joins TRBV6-1 to TRBJ2-1, with D unresolved. The sequenced sample was PBMCs from blood, obtained roughly 6 weeks after vaccination. CDR3 sequence (DNA): TGTGCCAGCAGTGCTTGGAACAATGAGCAGTTCTTC. Translating it yields CASSAWNNEQFF.